A single T cell receptor beta chain is shown here with its context. This entry is derived from a study of blood T cell repertoires in COVID-19. Background on the study: Sites in the United States, Italy and Spain provided acute and convalescent COVID-19 samples.

The germline V gene has CDR1 SQVTM and CDR2 ANQGSEA. The CDR3 contains 14 residues. V lost 0 bases, J lost 5 bases, and 10 bases lay in between. This table comes from immunoSEQ multiplex PCR, and its TCRdb copy is limited to in-frame clones, with some not included. In the table there are 88,000 or so clones, over 75% of which are singletons. The sequencing input was peripheral blood. The TCR sequence derives from a man aged 80 or over with acute or convalescent COVID-19. The chain is built from TRBV29-1 and TRBJ2-2; D might be TRBD2 (5 bases). As DNA, the CDR3 is TGCAGCGTTGAAGATCTTCGGGGTACCGGGGAGCTGTTTTTT. It is translated as CSVEDLRGTGELFF.